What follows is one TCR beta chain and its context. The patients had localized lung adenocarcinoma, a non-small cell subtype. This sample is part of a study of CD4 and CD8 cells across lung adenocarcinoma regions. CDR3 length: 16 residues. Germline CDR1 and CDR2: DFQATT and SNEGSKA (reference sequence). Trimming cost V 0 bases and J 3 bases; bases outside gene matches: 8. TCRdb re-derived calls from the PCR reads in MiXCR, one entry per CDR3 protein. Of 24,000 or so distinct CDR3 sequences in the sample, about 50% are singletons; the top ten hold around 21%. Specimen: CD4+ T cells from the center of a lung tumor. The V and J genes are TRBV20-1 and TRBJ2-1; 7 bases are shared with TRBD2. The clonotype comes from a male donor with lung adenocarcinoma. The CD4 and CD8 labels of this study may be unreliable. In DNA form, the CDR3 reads TGCAGTGCTAGAGATCCCAGTCGGGGGGTCTACAATGAGCAGTTCTTC. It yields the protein CSARDPSRGVYNEQFF.